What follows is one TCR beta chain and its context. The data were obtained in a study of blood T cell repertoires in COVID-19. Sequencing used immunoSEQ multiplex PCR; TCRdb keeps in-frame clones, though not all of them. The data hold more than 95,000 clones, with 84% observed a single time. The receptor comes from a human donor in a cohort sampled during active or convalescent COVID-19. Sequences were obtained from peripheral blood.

Written as DNA, the CDR3 is TGTGCTAGTGGTTTACTACAGGGCGCCCTTCATGGCTACACCTTC. Its translation is CASGLLQGALHGYTF. The rearrangement links TRBV12-5 to TRBJ1-2; D might be TRBD1 (6 bases). The CDR3 has 15 amino acids. Germline values: CDR1 LGHNT, CDR2 FRNRAP. Between the trimmed V and J ends, which lost 3 bases and 6 bases, there was a span of 17 bases. The variable domain in full, completed from reference TRBV12-5 and TRBJ1-2, reads DARVTQTPRHKVTEMGQEVTMRCQPILGHNTVFWYRQTMMQGLELLAYFRNRAPLDDSGMPKDRFSAEMPDATLATLKIQPSEPRDSAVYFCASGLLQGALHGYTFGSGTRLTVV.